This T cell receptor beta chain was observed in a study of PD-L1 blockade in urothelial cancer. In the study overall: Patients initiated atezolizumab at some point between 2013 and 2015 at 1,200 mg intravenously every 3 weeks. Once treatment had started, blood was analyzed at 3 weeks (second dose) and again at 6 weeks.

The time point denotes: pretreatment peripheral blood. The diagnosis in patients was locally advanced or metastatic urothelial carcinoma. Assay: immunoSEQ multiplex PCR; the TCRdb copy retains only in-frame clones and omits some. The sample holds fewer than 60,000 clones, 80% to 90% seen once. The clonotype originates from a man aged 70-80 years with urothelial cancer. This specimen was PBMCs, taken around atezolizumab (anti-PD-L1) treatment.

The CDR3: CASSQELAAISYNEQFF. DNA for the CDR3: TGTGCCAGCAGCCAGGAACTAGCGGCTATTTCCTACAATGAGCAGTTCTTC. This rearrangement joins TRBV5-4 to TRBJ2-1; 8 bases are a match to TRBD2. V dropped 4 bases and J dropped 1; count of bases not matched to a gene: 10. This CDR3 is built from 17 residues. Germline V lookup: CDR1 SGHNT, CDR2 YYREEE (reference sequence).